The 27 T cell receptor beta chains reported below all come from one sample, sequenced in a study of cytomegalovirus exposure and HLA in healthy donors (dated by TCRdb to the late 2010s). Library preparation used the immunoSEQ multiplex PCR assay. TCRdb's version of the immuneACCESS table is confined to in-frame rearrangements and falls short of the full clone set. An unresolved V gene accounts for under half of the shortfall where checked; the remainder is of unknown origin. Counted in this sample were around 170,000 clones; about 85% of them appeared once. The top ten hold about 15% of the sample. Material for sequencing was PBMCs. The origin of the receptors is a man aged 18-30 years in good health and CMV-seropositive.

The V gene is TRBV6-1, the J gene TRBJ1-2, with D maybe TRBD1 (5 bases). Germline V gives CDR1 MNHNS, CDR2 SASEGT. The CDR3 spans 13 residues. V was shortened by 7 bases and J by 3 bases, with 12 bases between the two germline ends. CDR3 in amino acids: CASIGGYYYGYTF. In DNA, the CDR3 is TGTGCCAGCATCGGGGGGTACTACTATGGCTACACCTTC.

This clone was observed a few times. V and J are TRBV7-8 and TRBJ2-5, with 7 positions matching TRBD1. CDR1 is SGHVS and CDR2 is FQNEAQ in the germline V gene. The CDR3 is 15 residues long. Trimming took 4 bases from V and 4 from J; bases not matched to a gene: 9. CDR3: CASSSLTGVGETQYF. The DNA of the CDR3 is TGTGCCAGCAGCTCTTTAACAGGGGTCGGAGAGACCCAGTACTTC.

This clone was seen once. This chain links TRBV10-3 with TRBJ1-3, with D possibly being TRBD1 (6 bases). V was pared by 5 bases and J by 2 bases, with 10 bases between. The CDR3 extends over 14 amino acids. Germline loops: CDR1 ENHRY, CDR2 SYGVKD. The DNA of the CDR3 is TGTGCCATCAGTTCGCCAGGGGCTGGAAACACCATATATTTT. It is translated as CAISSPGAGNTIYF.

This chain joins TRBV14 and TRBJ2-3; TRBD1 is a possible D gene (6 bases). The CDR3 contains 16 residues. The V gene lost 1 base and the J gene lost 0 bases, with 11 bases spanning the gap. Germline CDR1 reads SGHDN; CDR2 reads FVKESK. The CDR3 DNA reads TGTGCCAGCAGCCAAGGGACAGCATCTAGCACAGATACGCAGTATTTT. Its protein product is CASSQGTASSTDTQYF.

The J gene is TRBJ2-1, the V gene TRBV15; the D gene is possibly TRBD1 (5 bases). V lost 0 bases and J lost 4, with 7 bases in between. CDR1 is LNHNV and CDR2 is YYDKDF in the germline V gene (reference sequence). CDR3 length: 14 amino acids. CDR3 coding DNA: TGTGCCACCAGCAGAGACACAGGTTACAATGAGCAGTTCTTC. Its translation: CATSRDTGYNEQFF.

The V gene is TRBV28, the J gene TRBJ1-2, with a weak D call TRBD1 (5 bases). CDR1 and CDR2 from the germline V gene are MDHEN and SYDVKM. The CDR3 loop spans 13 amino acids. The V end lost 5 bases, the J end lost 4 bases, and 11 bases lay between the germline ends. The CDR3 DNA reads TGTGCCAGCAGTAATAGGGGCGGCTATGGCTACACCTTC. The encoded protein is CASSNRGGYGYTF.

V gene TRBV7-8 combines with J gene TRBJ1-2, with D tentatively TRBD1 (5 bases). V was clipped by 5 bases and J by 3 bases, with 16 bases between them. This CDR3 comprises 15 residues. CDR1 and CDR2 from the germline V gene are SGHVS and FQNEAQ. The CDR3 loop is CASSPGVGGHYGYTF. DNA of the CDR3: TGTGCCAGCAGCCCGGGGGTCGGGGGACACTATGGCTACACCTTC.

This clone was observed once. The chain recombines TRBV28 with TRBJ2-2, with D tentatively TRBD2 (7 bases). This CDR3 contains 15 residues. Germline assignment: CDR1 MDHEN and CDR2 SYDVKM. With 5 bases removed from V and 7 bases from J, the gap between germline ends came to 17 bases. The CDR3 DNA reads as TGTGCCAGCAGTGGGGGGGGGCCTTTTAACGGGGAGCTGTTTTTT. Amino acids: CASSGGGPFNGELFF.

The V and J genes are TRBV2 and TRBJ1-1, with TRBD1 identical over 7 bases. The CDR3 spans 14 residues. Germline CDR1 SNHLY, CDR2 FYNNEI. Unmatched junction bases numbered 6, after V lost 7 bases and J lost 1 base. This CDR3 reads CASNIDRANTEAFF. The DNA of the CDR3 is TGTGCCAGCAACATTGACAGGGCGAACACTGAAGCTTTCTTT.

For this clone: Other nucleotide sequences in the sample specify the same CDR3. This chain uses TRBV28 with TRBJ1-2; perhaps TRBD1 as D (6 bases). This CDR3 has 13 amino acids. V lost 6 bases and J lost 5, with 13 bases in between. CDR1 and CDR2 (germline): MDHEN, SYDVKM. CDR3 sequence reads: CASSSNTGYGYTF. CDR3 DNA: TGTGCCAGCAGCTCAAATACAGGGTATGGCTACACCTTC.

This clone was found once. The V and J genes are TRBV2 and TRBJ2-7, with 8 bases fitting TRBD1. Germline V gives CDR1 SNHLY, CDR2 FYNNEI. This CDR3 contains 11 residues. Germline trimming cut 8 bases from V and 6 bases from J; bases unmatched to any gene: 3. The CDR3 DNA follows: TGTGCCAGCGAAACAGGGGGCGAGCAGTACTTC. The encoded protein is CASETGGEQYF.

The J gene is TRBJ2-1, the V gene TRBV9; TRBD1 agrees at 7 bases. Germline trimming cut 0 bases from V and 4 bases from J; bases unmatched to any gene: 4. Germline CDR1 reads SGDLS; CDR2 reads YYNGEE. The CDR3 covers 15 residues. CDR3 protein: CASSVEGTDYNEQFF. The CDR3, as DNA: TGTGCCAGCAGCGTAGAGGGGACAGATTACAATGAGCAGTTCTTC.

CDR3 loop: CASSEIRGTEGTQYF. In nucleotides, the CDR3 is TGTGCCAGCAGCGAGATTAGGGGGACCGAAGGTACGCAGTATTTT. The chain couples TRBV9 to TRBJ2-3, with a weak D call TRBD1 (6 bases). Germline loops: CDR1 SGDLS, CDR2 YYNGEE. V was clipped by 3 bases and J by 8 bases, with 19 bases between them. The CDR3 spans 15 residues.

The rearrangement uses TRBV5-1 and TRBJ2-1; D might be TRBD2 (5 bases). The germline V gene has CDR1 SGHRS and CDR2 YFSETQ. Trimming left V 4 bases short and J 7 bases short, with 21 bases between. This CDR3 is 16 amino acids long. The CDR3 DNA follows: TGCGCCAGCAGCCCCCCTAGTCGGGGAGAAGGGAATGAGCAGTTCTTC. Residues: CASSPPSRGEGNEQFF.

This clone was picked up one time. The chain joins TRBV7-9 to TRBJ2-7, with 7 nucleotides matching TRBD1. The CDR3 loop spans 14 amino acids. V lost 5 bases to trimming and J lost 3 bases; unmatched junction nucleotides: 7. Germline V gene data show CDR1 as SEHNR and CDR2 as FQNEAQ (reference sequence). The CDR3 loop reads CASSPRDSYYEQYF. CDR3 bases: TGTGCCAGCAGCCCTCGGGACAGTTACTACGAGCAGTACTTC. The variable domain in full, with the rest retrieved from reference TRBV7-9 and TRBJ2-7, is DTGVSQNPRHKITKRGQNVTFRCDPISEHNRLYWYRQTLGQGPEFLTYFQNEAQLEKSRLLSDRFSAERPKGSFSTLEIQRTEQGDSAMYLCASSPRDSYYEQYFGPGTRLTVT.

In DNA, the CDR3 is TGTGCCAGCAGCGTCCGGGACAGGGATTACAATGAGCAGTTCTTC. Protein sequence: CASSVRDRDYNEQFF. The J gene is TRBJ2-1, the V gene TRBV5-4, with 9 bases aligning to TRBD1. Losses at the gene ends were 4 bases for V and 4 bases for J; bases not matched to a gene: 6. Germline CDR1 is SGHNT and CDR2 is YYREEE (reference sequence). CDR3 length equals 15 residues. The full variable domain, in which reference TRBV5-4 and TRBJ2-1 provide the parts outside the CDR3, is ETGVTQSPTHLIKTRGQQVTLRCSSQSGHNTVSWYQQALGQGPQFIFQYYREEENGRGNFPPRFSGLQFPNYSSELNVNALELDDSALYLCASSVRDRDYNEQFFGPGTRLTVL.

The chain recombines TRBV28 with TRBJ2-1; D is possibly TRBD1 (5 bases). The CDR3 totals 16 residues. Germline CDR1 reads MDHEN; CDR2 reads SYDVKM. V was shortened by 2 bases and J by 0 bases, with 11 bases between the two germline ends. In nucleotides, the CDR3 is TGTGCCAGCAGTTTAAGGGGTGTGAGCTCCTACAATGAGCAGTTCTTC. Translating it yields CASSLRGVSSYNEQFF.

The J gene is TRBJ2-2, the V gene TRBV7-2; the match to TRBD2 covers 11 bases. CDR1 is SGHTA and CDR2 is FQGNSA in the germline V gene. After removal of 0 bases from V and 5 bases from J, the junction contained 5 bases not matched to a gene. The CDR3 loop spans 17 amino acids. In DNA, the CDR3 is TGTGCCAGCAGCTTAGCGGCTAGCGGGGGGCGGACCGGGGAGCTGTTTTTT. Translating gives CASSLAASGGRTGELFF.

The chain uses TRBV5-4 and TRBJ1-1; D is undetermined. CDR3 size: 12 residues. Germline V gene sequence: CDR1 SGHNT, CDR2 YYREEE (reference sequence). Between the trimmed V and J ends, which lost 5 bases and 1 base, there was a span of 6 bases. The CDR3 protein is CASSSWNTEAFF. As DNA, the CDR3 is TGTGCCAGCAGTTCCTGGAACACTGAAGCTTTCTTT.

This chain links TRBV6-1 with TRBJ2-2; perhaps TRBD1 as D (5 bases). The CDR3 contains 14 residues. CDR1 and CDR2 (germline): MNHNS, SASEGT. The V end was cut by 7 bases, the J end by 0 bases, with 9 bases between. CDR3 amino acids: CASTYRTNTGELFF. DNA for the CDR3: TGTGCCAGCACATACAGGACGAACACCGGGGAGCTGTTTTTT.

V usage is TRBV28 and J usage is TRBJ1-2; 7 nucleotides agree with TRBD1. Germline CDR1 MDHEN, CDR2 SYDVKM. V lost 5 bases, J lost 4 bases, and 4 bases stayed unmatched. This CDR3 has 13 residues. This CDR3 is CASSPTGFYGYTF. CDR3 bases: TGTGCCAGCAGTCCGACAGGGTTCTATGGCTACACCTTC.

The chain carries TRBV2 and TRBJ2-7; possible D gene TRBD2, 6 bases. The CDR3 is made up of 12 amino acids. From germline, CDR1 is SNHLY and CDR2 FYNNEI. Trimming took off 10 bases at V and 9 bases at J, with 19 bases between the two ends. CDR3 protein: CATATSRWGQYF. CDR3 DNA sequence: TGTGCCACCGCCACTAGCAGATGGGGGCAGTACTTC.

The CDR3 is CSVDPARGQLGYTF. The CDR3 DNA sequence: TGCAGCGTTGACCCGGCGAGGGGGCAACTTGGCTACACCTTC. The V gene is TRBV29-1, the J gene TRBJ1-2; TRBD1 matches at 7 bases. The V segment lost 3 bases and the J segment 7 bases; nucleotides outside the gene matches: 11. Germline CDR1 SQVTM, CDR2 ANQGSEA. The CDR3 has 14 residues.

The chain uses TRBV10-2 and TRBJ2-3; 7 nucleotides align to TRBD2. The CDR3 has 14 residues. The germline V gene encodes CDR1 WSHSY and CDR2 SAAADI. Trimming removed 6 bases from V and 2 bases from J; junction bases left unmatched: 5. The CDR3 loop reads CASRGGVPTDTQYF. The CDR3 nucleotides are TGCGCCAGCAGGGGGGGGGTCCCCACAGATACGCAGTATTTT.

The chain is built from TRBV4-1 and TRBJ1-5; no clear D. CDR3 length equals 16 residues. CDR1 is MGHRA and CDR2 is YSYEKL in the germline V gene. Between the trimmed V and J ends, which lost 5 bases and 1 base, there was a span of 15 bases. This chain's CDR3 is CASSARIIRSNQPQHF. In nucleotides, the CDR3 is TGCGCCAGCAGCGCGCGGATAATACGGAGCAATCAGCCCCAGCATTTT.

The J gene is TRBJ2-3, the V gene TRBV7-2; 11 bases fit TRBD2. This CDR3 has 13 amino acids. Germline CDR1 and CDR2: SGHTA and FQGNSA. V trimming: 4 bases; J trimming: 15 bases; junction bases outside the gene matches: 9. The CDR3 spells CASSSIAGGPGYF. The CDR3 nucleotides read TGTGCCAGCAGCTCTATAGCGGGGGGGCCGGGTTATTTT.

The count of this clone is one. V is TRBV4-1 and J is TRBJ2-7, with TRBD2 matching 9 bases. V trimming: 4 bases; J trimming: 3 bases; junction bases outside the gene matches: 7. The CDR3 runs to 15 residues. Looked up from germline, CDR1 is MGHRA and CDR2 is YSYEKL. The CDR3: CASSPVLAGLYEQYF. CDR3 bases: TGCGCCAGCAGCCCGGTTCTAGCGGGACTCTACGAGCAGTACTTC.